The text below deals with one T cell receptor (beta chain). Its antigen is unknown. The sample belongs to a study of T-cell memory formation after mild COVID-19. Study at large: Clustering of TCRs was largely donor specific. Findings and caveats of the study: In pre-infection memory, a portion of responding clones appeared, which suggested that cross-reactive memory joined.

Germline-derived CDR1 and CDR2 are GTSNPN and SVGIG (reference sequence). The CDR3 runs to 12 residues. V was trimmed by 3 bases and J by 5 bases, leaving 10 bases between them. Amplification by 5'RACE using constant-segment primers produced TCR alpha and TCR beta cDNA libraries that carried sample barcodes and UMIs. TCRdb reprocessed the 5' RACE reads with MiXCR, giving one entry per CDR3 protein. This table holds roughly 120,000 distinct CDR3 sequences, 16% found once. The receptor was isolated from an adult woman who had mild COVID-19 (a few samples of this study predate the infection). Cell type and time point are not known. The chain couples TRBV30 to TRBJ2-5; TRBD1 is a possible D gene (5 bases). The sample was PBMCs or a T cell subset sorted from them (not recorded which). This CDR3 reads CAWSPAGETQYF. CDR3 nucleotide sequence: TGTGCCTGGAGCCCGGCAGGGGAGACCCAGTACTTC.